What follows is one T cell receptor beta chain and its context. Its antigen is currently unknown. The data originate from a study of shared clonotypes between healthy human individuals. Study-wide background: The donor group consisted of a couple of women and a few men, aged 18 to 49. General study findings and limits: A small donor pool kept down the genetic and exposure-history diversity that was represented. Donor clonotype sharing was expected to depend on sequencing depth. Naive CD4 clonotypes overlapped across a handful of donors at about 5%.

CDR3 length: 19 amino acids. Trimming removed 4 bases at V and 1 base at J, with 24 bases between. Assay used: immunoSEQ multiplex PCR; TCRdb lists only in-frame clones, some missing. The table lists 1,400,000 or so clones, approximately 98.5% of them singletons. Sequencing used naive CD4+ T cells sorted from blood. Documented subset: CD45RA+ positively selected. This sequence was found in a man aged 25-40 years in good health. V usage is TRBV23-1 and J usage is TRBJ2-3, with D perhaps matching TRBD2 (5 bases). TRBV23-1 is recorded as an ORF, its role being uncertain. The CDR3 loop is CASSPPEYNEGAGTDTQYF. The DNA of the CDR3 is TGCGCCAGCAGTCCGCCGGAATATAATGAGGGCGCCGGCACAGATACGCAGTATTTT.